The TCR beta chain described here comes from a study of blood T cell repertoires in COVID-19. Study-level information: Samples taken during acute and convalescent COVID-19 were collected in the United States, Italy and Spain. The analysed material was cDNA or gDNA that came from T cells, B-cell-depleted T cells, or PBMCs.

Per the original data handling: Estimation of nucleated cell counts relied on the amplification of reference gene primers. Clones were sequenced by immunoSEQ multiplex PCR, and TCRdb holds only the in-frame ones, with some missing. That table is the source of V, J and clone size, and D and trimming were worked out from the DNA. The sample contains about 200,000 clones, 75% to 90% of which appear only once. Seattle participants joined during active infection and were tracked over time. Germline V gene sequence: CDR1 SEHNR, CDR2 FQNEAQ (reference sequence). V lost 0 bases, J lost 0 bases, and 15 bases lay in between. This CDR3 contains 18 residues.

The clonotype originates from a woman between 65 and 79 years old with COVID-19, enrolled during active disease. The V gene is TRBV7-9, the J gene TRBJ2-1; D is perhaps TRBD1 (5 bases). The source material was peripheral blood. The CDR3 spells CASSLALEARGSYNEQFF. The CDR3 coding sequence is TGTGCCAGCAGCTTAGCCCTTGAGGCTAGGGGCTCCTACAATGAGCAGTTCTTC.